A selection of T cell receptor beta chains follows, all from one sample in a study of high-grade serous ovarian cancer treatment subgroups. TCRdb's table, derived via immunoSEQ multiplex PCR, lists solely in-frame clones and lacks some. The data contain over 8,500 clones, about nine tenths of them singletons. Sequencing input: tumor tissue. The receptors were sampled from a human donor with high-grade serous ovarian cancer. Each CDR3 is given with its conserved first and last residue. A D gene is named only where the DNA matches it firmly. Clone sizes are given selectively: once, few, many, or a class where the clone is expanded.

d_call: NA; j_call: TRBJ2-5; clone_size: NA; v_call: TRBV9; cdr3_aa: CASSALYTPQETQYF; cdr3_nt: TGTGCCAGCAGCGCCCTTTACACACCCCAAGAGACCCAGTACTTC
d_call: NA; j_call: TRBJ2-7; clone_size: NA; v_call: TRBV28; cdr3_aa: CASTRTSSYEQYF; cdr3_nt: TGTGCCAGCACCCGGACAAGCTCCTACGAGCAGTACTTC
d_call: TRBD2; j_call: TRBJ2-7; clone_size: once; v_call: TRBV9; cdr3_aa: CASSAPGEGILAF; cdr3_nt: TGTGCCAGCAGCGCCCCCGGGGAGGGGATTTTGGCTTTC
d_call: NA; j_call: TRBJ2-7; clone_size: NA; v_call: TRBV25-1; cdr3_aa: CASSGLDRESYEQYF; cdr3_nt: TGTGCCAGCAGTGGCCTGGACAGAGAGTCCTACGAGCAGTACTTC
d_call: NA; j_call: TRBJ2-3; clone_size: once; v_call: TRBV7-2; cdr3_aa: CASSDRGPQSADTQYF; cdr3_nt: TGTGCCAGCAGCGACCGGGGCCCTCAGAGCGCAGATACGCAGTATTTT
d_call: TRBD2; j_call: TRBJ2-1; clone_size: NA; v_call: TRBV5-4; cdr3_aa: CASSPGTSGRASYNEQFF; cdr3_nt: TGTGCCAGCAGCCCCGGGACTAGCGGGAGGGCCTCATACAATGAGCAGTTCTTC
d_call: NA; j_call: TRBJ2-5; clone_size: NA; v_call: TRBV6-1; cdr3_aa: CASSERLAGAAPGTQYF; cdr3_nt: TGTGCCAGCAGTGAACGTCTCGCGGGGGCCGCGCCAGGGACCCAGTACTTC
d_call: NA; j_call: TRBJ2-7; clone_size: NA; v_call: TRBV5-1; cdr3_aa: CASSIDGSGGTEYEQYF; cdr3_nt: TGCGCCAGCAGCATCGACGGTAGCGGAGGAACCGAATACGAGCAGTACTTC
d_call: NA; j_call: TRBJ2-5; clone_size: NA; v_call: TRBV7-9; cdr3_aa: CASSSPRNRGLTQYF; cdr3_nt: TGTGCCAGCAGCTCTCCTCGGAACAGGGGACTTACCCAGTACTTC
d_call: NA; j_call: TRBJ2-3; clone_size: NA; v_call: TRBV18; cdr3_aa: CASSIQGGFDTDTQYF; cdr3_nt: TGTGCCAGCTCAATACAGGGTGGATTTGACACAGATACGCAGTATTTT
d_call: NA; j_call: TRBJ2-5; clone_size: NA; v_call: TRBV25-1; cdr3_aa: CASRAQGGGRETQYF; cdr3_nt: TGTGCCAGCAGGGCACAAGGGGGGGGTCGAGAGACCCAGTACTTC
d_call: NA; j_call: TRBJ2-7; clone_size: NA; v_call: TRBV4-3; cdr3_aa: CASSQGHRGGSYEQYF; cdr3_nt: TGCGCCAGCAGCCAAGGGCACAGGGGAGGTTCTTACGAGCAGTACTTC
d_call: TRBD1; j_call: TRBJ1-2; clone_size: NA; v_call: TRBV6-5; cdr3_aa: CASSNSFLTGGGGYTF; cdr3_nt: TGTGCCAGCAGTAACTCCTTCCTCACAGGGGGAGGTGGCTACACCTTC
d_call: NA; j_call: TRBJ1-2; clone_size: NA; v_call: TRBV6-6; cdr3_aa: CASSYRQGLDGYTF; cdr3_nt: TGTGCCAGCAGTTACCGGCAGGGCCTGGATGGCTACACCTTC
d_call: NA; j_call: TRBJ2-2; clone_size: once; v_call: TRBV18; cdr3_aa: CASSPRVGGDTGELFF; cdr3_nt: TGTGCCAGCTCACCACGGGTGGGGGGAGACACCGGGGAGCTGTTTTTT
d_call: NA; j_call: TRBJ2-5; clone_size: NA; v_call: TRBV7-9; cdr3_aa: CASSLVGREETQYF; cdr3_nt: TGTGCCAGCAGCTTAGTAGGACGGGAAGAGACCCAGTACTTC
d_call: NA; j_call: TRBJ1-2; clone_size: NA; v_call: TRBV6-6; cdr3_aa: CASSYSRTAYGYTF; cdr3_nt: TGTGCCAGCAGTTACTCGAGAACTGCATATGGCTACACCTTC
d_call: NA; j_call: TRBJ2-3; clone_size: NA; v_call: TRBV28; cdr3_aa: CASSLSVGGDTQYF; cdr3_nt: TGTGCCAGCAGTTTATCGGTAGGGGGAGATACGCAGTATTTT
d_call: TRBD2; j_call: TRBJ2-1; clone_size: NA; v_call: TRBV27; cdr3_aa: CATGLAGVRKEFF; cdr3_nt: TGTGCCACCGGACTAGCGGGAGTGAGGAAGGAGTTCTTC
d_call: NA; j_call: TRBJ2-1; clone_size: NA; v_call: TRBV19; cdr3_aa: CASSLGGSSYNEQFF; cdr3_nt: TGTGCCAGTAGTCTGGGGGGAAGCTCCTACAATGAGCAGTTCTTC
d_call: TRBD2; j_call: TRBJ2-2; clone_size: once; v_call: TRBV6-5; cdr3_aa: CASRRTSGYTGELFF; cdr3_nt: TGTGCCAGCCGCCGGACTAGCGGTTACACCGGGGAGCTGTTTTTT
d_call: TRBD2; j_call: TRBJ2-1; clone_size: NA; v_call: TRBV6-1; cdr3_aa: CASSEGLAGFNEQFF; cdr3_nt: TGTGCCAGCAGTGAAGGACTAGCGGGGTTCAATGAGCAGTTCTTC
d_call: NA; j_call: TRBJ2-5; clone_size: NA; v_call: TRBV5-4; cdr3_aa: CASAIRGDQETQYF; cdr3_nt: TGTGCCAGCGCCATAAGGGGAGACCAAGAGACCCAGTACTTC
d_call: NA; j_call: TRBJ2-3; clone_size: once; v_call: TRBV5-1; cdr3_aa: CTSSHRSTDTQYF; cdr3_nt: TGCACCAGCAGCCATAGAAGCACAGATACGCAGTATTTT
d_call: TRBD1; j_call: TRBJ1-2; clone_size: NA; v_call: TRBV28; cdr3_aa: CASSSGGTGADYGYTF; cdr3_nt: TGTGCCAGCAGTTCTGGGGGGACAGGGGCGGACTATGGCTACACCTTC
d_call: NA; j_call: TRBJ2-7; clone_size: once; v_call: TRBV7-2; cdr3_aa: CASSLPPAGGSEQYF; cdr3_nt: TGTGCCAGCAGCTTACCCCCTGCAGGGGGGAGCGAGCAGTACTTC
d_call: TRBD2; j_call: TRBJ2-5; clone_size: NA; v_call: TRBV6-5; cdr3_aa: CASSYFGESGGETQYF; cdr3_nt: TGTGCCAGCAGTTACTTCGGGGAGAGCGGGGGGGAGACCCAGTACTTC
d_call: NA; j_call: TRBJ2-1; clone_size: NA; v_call: TRBV19; cdr3_aa: CASSTVASGYNEQFF; cdr3_nt: TGTGCCAGTAGTACGGTAGCTAGTGGATACAATGAGCAGTTCTTC
d_call: NA; j_call: TRBJ2-3; clone_size: NA; v_call: TRBV5-1; cdr3_aa: CASSDTDPRPTDTQYF; cdr3_nt: TGCGCCAGCAGCGATACCGACCCACGGCCCACAGATACGCAGTATTTT
d_call: TRBD1; j_call: TRBJ2-3; clone_size: NA; v_call: TRBV6-5; cdr3_aa: CASSYPKVWRQGDF; cdr3_nt: TGTGCCAGCAGTTACCCAAAGGTTTGGAGACAGGGTGATTTT
d_call: TRBD1; j_call: TRBJ2-3; clone_size: NA; v_call: TRBV5-6; cdr3_aa: CASSRPGQGGTDTQYF; cdr3_nt: TGTGCCAGCAGCAGGCCGGGACAGGGAGGGACAGATACGCAGTATTTT
d_call: NA; j_call: TRBJ2-7; clone_size: NA; v_call: TRBV7-2; cdr3_aa: CASSLPTGAYEQYF; cdr3_nt: TGTGCCAGCAGCTTACCAACGGGGGCCTACGAGCAGTACTTC
d_call: NA; j_call: TRBJ2-5; clone_size: NA; v_call: TRBV27; cdr3_aa: CASSSASVGTQYF; cdr3_nt: TGTGCCAGCAGTTCGGCATCCGTGGGGACCCAGTACTTC
d_call: NA; j_call: TRBJ2-3; clone_size: NA; v_call: TRBV7-9; cdr3_aa: CASSPYETSTDTQYF; cdr3_nt: TGTGCCAGCAGCCCTTACGAAACTAGCACAGATACGCAGTATTTT
d_call: NA; j_call: TRBJ1-1; clone_size: NA; v_call: TRBV7-9; cdr3_aa: CASSLEGERWGDTEAFF; cdr3_nt: TGTGCCAGCAGCTTAGAAGGGGAACGCTGGGGGGACACTGAAGCTTTCTTT
d_call: NA; j_call: TRBJ2-1; clone_size: NA; v_call: TRBV18; cdr3_aa: CASSRPQNEQFF; cdr3_nt: TGTGCCAGCTCACGCCCCCAAAATGAGCAGTTCTTC
d_call: NA; j_call: TRBJ2-5; clone_size: NA; v_call: TRBV2; cdr3_aa: CASSQDRNQETQYF; cdr3_nt: TGTGCCAGCAGTCAGGACCGAAACCAAGAGACCCAGTACTTC
d_call: TRBD2; j_call: TRBJ2-3; clone_size: once; v_call: TRBV7-6; cdr3_aa: CASSSLYHVAGSTDTQYF; cdr3_nt: TGTGCCAGCAGCAGCTTATATCACGTAGCGGGAAGCACAGATACGCAGTATTTT
d_call: TRBD1; j_call: TRBJ2-3; clone_size: NA; v_call: TRBV7-9; cdr3_aa: CASGSGTGTPDTQYF; cdr3_nt: TGTGCCAGCGGAAGCGGGACAGGGACCCCAGATACGCAGTATTTT
d_call: NA; j_call: TRBJ2-5; clone_size: NA; v_call: TRBV19; cdr3_aa: CASSERDEETQYF; cdr3_nt: TGTGCCAGTAGTGAGAGGGATGAAGAGACCCAGTACTTC
d_call: TRBD1; j_call: TRBJ1-3; clone_size: NA; v_call: TRBV5-1; cdr3_aa: CASSSGQGGNTIYF; cdr3_nt: TGCGCCAGCAGTTCGGGACAGGGTGGAAACACCATATATTTT
d_call: NA; j_call: TRBJ1-5; clone_size: NA; v_call: TRBV27; cdr3_aa: CASSLGRYSNQPQHF; cdr3_nt: TGTGCCAGCAGTTTGGGCAGATATAGCAATCAGCCCCAGCATTTT
d_call: NA; j_call: TRBJ1-4; clone_size: NA; v_call: TRBV5-1; cdr3_aa: CASSLGLGANEKLFF; cdr3_nt: TGCGCCAGCAGCTTGGGCCTAGGGGCTAATGAAAAACTGTTTTTT
d_call: NA; j_call: TRBJ1-1; clone_size: NA; v_call: TRBV21-1; cdr3_aa: CASRDRLNTEAFF; cdr3_nt: TGTGCCAGCAGGGATCGGCTGAACACTGAAGCTTTCTTT